These 17 T cell receptor beta chains share one sample of origin, sequenced in a study of control samples from healthy donors and cancer patients. Sequencing used immunoSEQ multiplex PCR; TCRdb keeps in-frame clones, though not all of them. The sample contains roughly 150,000 clones, around 88% of which appear only once. The sequencing sample was made of blood. These receptors were taken from a man younger than 30 in good health.

The chain joins TRBV9 to TRBJ2-7; no definite D call. The length of the CDR3 is 13 residues. In germline, CDR1 is SGDLS, CDR2 YYNGEE. V gave up 0 bases and J gave up 3 bases, with 7 bases separating them. DNA for the CDR3: TGTGCCAGCAGCGTAGCTCCGGACTACGAGCAGTACTTC. As protein: CASSVAPDYEQYF.

This chain links TRBV11-2 with TRBJ2-5; TRBD2 aligns across 10 bases. Trimming at V came to 3 bases and at J to 5 bases, leaving 9 bases not matched to a gene. The CDR3 consists of 16 residues. Germline CDR1 SGHAT, CDR2 FQNNGV. CDR3 DNA: TGTGCCAGCAGCTTCCCCCCGGGACTAGCGAGGGAGACCCAGTACTTC. Amino acid sequence: CASSFPPGLARETQYF.

The table lists this clone with a few counts. The rearrangement uses TRBV4-1 and TRBJ2-1; 7 nucleotides agree with TRBD2. Germline trimming cut 1 base from V and 5 bases from J; bases unmatched to any gene: 8. This CDR3 region has 16 residues. The germline V gene has CDR1 MGHRA and CDR2 YSYEKL. The CDR3 nucleotides are TGCGCCAGCAGCCAAGGCCTAGCGGTCCTAAACAATGAGCAGTTCTTC. This encodes CASSQGLAVLNNEQFF.

V is TRBV6-2 or TRBV6-3 and J is TRBJ1-6, with D hard to call. Germline V gene sequence: CDR1 MNHEY, CDR2 SVGEGT. The V end lost 0 bases, the J end lost 5 bases, and 5 bases lay between the germline ends. CDR3 length: 14 residues. Here the CDR3 reads CASSYSTDNSPLHF. The CDR3 nucleotides are TGTGCCAGCAGTTACTCCACCGATAATTCACCCCTCCACTTT.

J is TRBJ1-5 and V is TRBV19, with a tentative D call TRBD1 (5 bases). The germline V gene has CDR1 LNHDA and CDR2 SQIVND (reference sequence). Trimming removed 8 bases at V and 2 bases at J, with 13 bases between. This CDR3 has 14 residues. CDR3 sequence: CASGDVRGNQPQHF. Written as DNA, the CDR3 is TGTGCCAGTGGGGACGTGCGGGGCAATCAGCCCCAGCATTTT.

This clone came up a few times. The CDR3 region is CASSQKGVSSYEQYF. CDR3 bases: TGTGCCAGCAGTCAAAAGGGGGTTAGCTCCTACGAGCAGTACTTC. The rearrangement uses TRBV6-5 and TRBJ2-7, with D perhaps TRBD1 (6 bases). V lost 5 bases to trimming and J lost 0 bases, with 14 bases between them. Germline V CDR1 and CDR2: MNHEY, SVGAGI. The CDR3 sequence is 15 residues long.

The gene calls are TRBV19 and TRBJ1-1; D is possibly TRBD1 (6 bases). This CDR3 is built from 14 residues. Germline V gives CDR1 LNHDA, CDR2 SQIVND (reference sequence). V lost 6 bases, J lost 1 base, and 12 bases lay in between. CDR3 DNA sequence: TGTGCCAGTAGCGAATGGACAGCGAACACTGAAGCTTTCTTT. Translated: CASSEWTANTEAFF.

This clone occurred once. The genes are TRBV28 and TRBJ1-5; possibly TRBD1 for D (5 bases). Germline assignment: CDR1 MDHEN and CDR2 SYDVKM. V was shortened by 3 bases and J by 6 bases, with 18 bases between the two germline ends. CDR3 size: 16 residues. DNA of the CDR3: TGTGCCAGCAGTTTGGTGCTTTTGACGGGGGTTCAGCCCCAGCATTTT. This codes for CASSLVLLTGVQPQHF. Complete variable domain (other parts from reference TRBV28 and TRBJ1-5): DVKVTQSSRYLVKRTGEKVFLECVQDMDHENMFWYRQDPGLGLRLIYFSYDVKMKEKGDIPEGYSVSREKKERFSLILESASTNQTSMYLCASSLVLLTGVQPQHFGDGTRLSIL.

The chain carries TRBV7-8 and TRBJ2-2; 8 positions match TRBD2. Germline-derived CDR1 and CDR2 are SGHVS and FQNEAQ. V was pared by 2 bases and J by 5 bases, with 1 base of the junction left unmatched. The CDR3 runs 14 residues. CDR3 bases: TGTGCCAGCAGCTTACGGGGGGGGACCGGGGAGCTGTTTTTT. Its translation is CASSLRGGTGELFF.

This clone appeared a single time. V and J are TRBV7-9 and TRBJ2-3; perhaps TRBD2 as D (6 bases). V was trimmed by 5 bases and J by 2 bases, leaving 20 bases between them. There are 17 residues in the CDR3. Per germline, CDR1 SEHNR and CDR2 FQNEAQ (reference sequence). The CDR3 nucleotides read TGTGCCAGCAGCCGACCTCGCGGGACTGAAGACACAGATACGCAGTATTTT. This sequence encodes CASSRPRGTEDTDTQYF.

The sample holds a few counts of this clone. This chain joins TRBV6-5 and TRBJ2-4; the D gene is possibly TRBD2 (7 bases). The CDR3 sequence is 14 residues long. Trimming took off 4 bases at V and 15 bases at J, with 22 bases between the two ends. Germline CDR1 reads MNHEY; CDR2 reads SVGAGI. The CDR3 loop reads CASSFSLSGGPWYF. The CDR3 bases are TGTGCCAGCAGTTTTAGTCTATCGGGGGGCCCGTGGTACTTC.

This chain links TRBV25-1 with TRBJ2-1, with D unclear. Trimming took off 3 bases at V and 6 bases at J, with 21 bases between the two ends. This CDR3 spans 17 amino acids. CDR1 is MGHDK and CDR2 is SYGVNS in the germline V gene. The CDR3 here is CASSDPGGAGEVNEQFF. Written as DNA, the CDR3 is TGTGCCAGCAGTGACCCGGGTGGAGCCGGCGAAGTCAATGAGCAGTTCTTC.

This chain connects TRBV9 to TRBJ1-3, with 8 bases lining up with TRBD1. The CDR3 extends over 16 amino acids. Germline V lookup: CDR1 SGDLS, CDR2 YYNGEE. The V segment lost 4 bases and the J segment 1 base; nucleotides outside the gene matches: 7. CDR3 DNA: TGTGCCAGCAGCAGCTCACAGGGGGGATCTGGAAACACCATATATTTT. Residues: CASSSSQGGSGNTIYF.

V gene TRBV7-2 combines with J gene TRBJ1-5, with unresolved D. V was shortened by 0 bases and J by 3 bases, with 9 bases between the two germline ends. This CDR3 region has 15 residues. CDR1 and CDR2 from the germline V gene are SGHTA and FQGNSA. The CDR3 protein is CASSLAQQSNQPQHF. The CDR3 bases are TGTGCCAGCAGCTTAGCGCAACAGTCCAATCAGCCCCAGCATTTT.

The chain recombines TRBV11-2 with TRBJ1-1; TRBD1 might be the D (5 bases). V was trimmed by 3 bases and J by 5 bases, leaving 10 bases between them. Germline CDR1 reads SGHAT; CDR2 reads FQNNGV. The CDR3 consists of 13 residues. Here the CDR3 reads CASSFAGRTEAFF. DNA for the CDR3: TGTGCCAGCAGCTTTGCAGGGAGGACTGAAGCTTTCTTT.

This chain joins TRBV7-9 and TRBJ1-6, with D tentatively TRBD1 (5 bases). This CDR3 contains 15 residues. Germline loops: CDR1 SEHNR, CDR2 FQNEAQ (reference sequence). Deletions cut 5 bases from V and 8 bases from J, with 16 bases between. The CDR3: CASSQAGQGDSPLHF. The CDR3 DNA sequence: TGTGCCAGCAGCCAGGCTGGGCAGGGAGATTCACCCCTCCACTTT.

The CDR3 DNA reads TGTGCCAGCAGCTTAAATCTGGGGCCCCAAGAGACCCAGTACTTC. Translation gives CASSLNLGPQETQYF. This chain joins TRBV7-6 and TRBJ2-5; D is possibly TRBD1 (5 bases). Germline V gene data show CDR1 as SGHVS and CDR2 as FNYEAQ. The length of the CDR3 is 15 residues. Trimming took off 2 bases at V and 1 base at J, with 11 bases between the two ends.